The 21 T cell receptor beta chains below come from one sample, sequenced in a study of PD-1 blockade in classical Hodgkin lymphoma. Brentuximab vedotin exposure varied, and every patient relapsed after autologous stem cell transplantation. Profiling relied on immunoSEQ multiplex PCR, and the TCRdb table lists in-frame clones only, not all of them. The sample contains 45,000 or so clones, roughly 90% of which appear only once. The material sequenced was peripheral blood mononuclear cells (PBMCs), taken at baseline. These receptors were taken from a human donor with classical Hodgkin lymphoma.

The chain employs TRBV6-5 and TRBJ1-2, with D unresolved. Germline lookup yields CDR1 MNHEY and CDR2 SVGAGI. Trimming cost V 7 bases and J 2 bases, with 14 bases left between them. CDR3 size: 14 residues. Here the CDR3 DNA reads TGTGCCAGCACCTCGAAAGTGGGAAACTATGGCTACACCTTC. Translated: CASTSKVGNYGYTF.

The rearrangement uses TRBV27 and TRBJ2-7, with 10 bases lining up with TRBD1. Trimming at V came to 0 bases and at J to 0 bases, leaving 5 bases not matched to a gene. The CDR3 runs to 17 residues. From germline, CDR1 is MNHEY and CDR2 SMNVEV (reference sequence). The CDR3 DNA is TGTGCCAGCAGTTTATCGTCGGGGACAGGGGACTCCTACGAGCAGTACTTC. Translating gives CASSLSSGTGDSYEQYF.

V and J are TRBV9 and TRBJ2-1, with D maybe TRBD2 (5 bases). Germline V gene data show CDR1 as SGDLS and CDR2 as YYNGEE. The CDR3 consists of 12 residues. The ends were cut back, 7 bases at V and 8 bases at J, with 13 bases in the middle. The CDR3 DNA follows: TGTGCCAGCGGGATACTAGTTGATGAGCAGTTCTTC. Amino acids: CASGILVDEQFF.

This clone was recorded only once. This rearrangement joins TRBV28 to TRBJ2-1; 8 bases fit TRBD2. J lost 2 bases, V lost 6 bases, and 9 bases had no gene match. CDR1 is MDHEN and CDR2 is SYDVKM in the germline V gene. This CDR3 is 16 amino acids long. The DNA of the CDR3 is TGTGCCAGCAGCCCGGGTTCGGGACTAGCCTACAATGAGCAGTTCTTC. Amino acid sequence: CASSPGSGLAYNEQFF.

The chain combines TRBV7-9 with TRBJ2-7, with 8 positions matching TRBD1. CDR3 size: 14 residues. J gave up 5 bases and V 6 bases, and 9 bases lay outside the gene matches. Germline CDR1 reads SEHNR; CDR2 reads FQNEAQ (reference sequence). CDR3 DNA sequence: TGTGCCAGCAGTCCCGTACAGGGGGTCCACGAGCAGTACTTC. The encoded protein is CASSPVQGVHEQYF.

V and J are TRBV28 and TRBJ1-4, with D unclear. Per the germline V gene, CDR1 is MDHEN and CDR2 is SYDVKM. CDR3 length equals 15 residues. V was shortened by 3 bases and J by 0 bases, with 8 bases between the two germline ends. The CDR3 DNA reads as TGTGCCAGCAGTTTCCTCCTGACAACTAATGAAAAACTGTTTTTT. Translated: CASSFLLTTNEKLFF.

The chain couples TRBV9 to TRBJ2-3, with 7 bases identical to TRBD2. The CDR3 sequence is 14 residues long. The ends lost 4 bases at V and 6 bases at J; junction bases unmatched: 8. Germline CDR1 and CDR2: SGDLS and YYNGEE. The CDR3 DNA follows: TGTGCCAGCAGCCCCTCGGGGAGGGCGGATACGCAGTATTTT. Amino acid sequence: CASSPSGRADTQYF.

The chain combines TRBV27 with TRBJ1-2, with a tentative D call TRBD1 (5 bases). This CDR3 is 13 amino acids long. Germline assignment: CDR1 MNHEY and CDR2 SMNVEV (reference sequence). V lost 5 bases and J 7 bases, leaving 14 bases between the germline ends. The CDR3 reads CASSITGTTGYTF. CDR3 bases: TGTGCCAGCAGTATCACAGGTACTACTGGCTACACCTTC.

This chain uses TRBV6-7 with TRBJ1-3; 9 nucleotides align to TRBD1. TRBV6-7 qualifies as an ORF whose function is uncertain. The CDR3 extends over 18 amino acids. Germline trimming cut 2 bases from V and 0 bases from J; bases unmatched to any gene: 8. The CDR3 is CASSYRRGQGFSGNTIYF. The DNA for the CDR3 is TGTGCCAGCAGTTACCGTCGGGGACAGGGATTCTCTGGAAACACCATATATTTT.

This chain joins TRBV28 and TRBJ1-6; TRBD1 matches 12 bases. Germline-derived CDR1 and CDR2 are MDHEN and SYDVKM. The length of the CDR3 is 17 residues. V lost 6 bases, J lost 2 bases, and 5 bases stayed unmatched. CDR3 region: CASSQGQGATYNSPLHF. The CDR3 DNA reads TGTGCCAGCAGCCAGGGACAGGGGGCTACCTATAATTCACCCCTCCACTTT.

The chain uses TRBV5-1 and TRBJ1-1; TRBD1 matches at 8 bases. Germline V gene sequence: CDR1 SGHRS, CDR2 YFSETQ. The CDR3 has 13 amino acids. The V segment lost 3 bases and the J segment 7 bases; nucleotides outside the gene matches: 5. This chain's CDR3 is CASSWTGLDEAFF. The CDR3 DNA reads TGCGCCAGCAGCTGGACAGGGCTCGATGAAGCTTTCTTT.

V gene TRBV4-1 combines with J gene TRBJ1-4; D uncertain. The CDR3 consists of 12 residues. The germline CDR1 and CDR2 sequences are MGHRA and YSYEKL. V shed 4 bases and J shed 4 bases, with 4 bases lying between them. The CDR3 loop reads CASSLSNEKLFF. The CDR3 coding sequence is TGCGCCAGCAGCCTAAGTAATGAAAAACTGTTTTTT.

Only one count was recorded for this clone. This chain connects TRBV2 to TRBJ1-5, with 11 bases matching TRBD1. CDR3 length equals 15 residues. The V gene end was trimmed by 3 bases and the J gene end by 7 bases; junction bases not matched to a gene: 5. Germline V gene lookup returns CDR1 SNHLY and CDR2 FYNNEI. CDR3 region: CASSDRDRGAQPQHF. CDR3 bases: TGTGCCAGCAGTGATCGGGACAGGGGGGCCCAGCCCCAGCATTTT.

This chain joins TRBV28 and TRBJ2-5, with 14 bases matching TRBD2. J was trimmed by 5 bases and V by 5 bases; bases with no gene match: 7. Germline CDR1 is MDHEN and CDR2 is SYDVKM. CDR3 size: 16 residues. CDR3 in amino acids: CASSPGLAGVRETQYF. The CDR3 DNA sequence: TGTGCCAGCAGTCCGGGACTAGCGGGGGTTAGGGAGACCCAGTACTTC.

The chain recombines TRBV6-1 with TRBJ2-2; 9 positions agree with TRBD1. V was clipped by 6 bases and J by 5 bases; unmatched bases: 4. The length of the CDR3 is 14 residues. The germline V gene has CDR1 MNHNS and CDR2 SASEGT. The CDR3 DNA reads TGTGCCAGCAGAGACAGGGGGGAAACCGGGGAGCTGTTTTTT. The encoded protein is CASRDRGETGELFF.

This rearrangement joins TRBV14 to TRBJ2-4; maybe TRBD2 (6 bases). Trimming stripped 1 base from V and 1 base from J, with 14 bases between. This CDR3 region has 17 residues. Germline V CDR1 and CDR2: SGHDN, FVKESK. The CDR3 DNA is TGTGCCAGCAGCCAAGGGGGCGGGACCTTTGCCAAAAACATTCAGTACTTC. Its protein product is CASSQGGGTFAKNIQYF.

The V call is TRBV5-8, the J call TRBJ2-7; possible D gene TRBD2, 5 bases. CDR1 and CDR2 from the germline V gene are SGHTS and YDEGEE. Trimming stripped 4 bases from V and 0 bases from J, with 14 bases between. This CDR3 region has 15 residues. The DNA of the CDR3 is TGTGCCAGCAGCACCTCTAGCATAAGCTCCTACGAGCAGTACTTC. Translation: CASSTSSISSYEQYF.

In its sample, this clone was seen once. This chain uses TRBV27 with TRBJ1-1; TRBD1 is a possible D gene (6 bases). The CDR3 totals 14 residues. The V gene lost 3 bases and the J gene lost 5 bases, with 13 bases spanning the gap. Germline CDR1 and CDR2: MNHEY and SMNVEV (reference sequence). In nucleotides, the CDR3 is TGTGCCAGCAGTTTGTCGGGCAGGGGAACTGAAGCTTTCTTT. This translates into CASSLSGRGTEAFF.

The chain couples TRBV10-2 to TRBJ2-7; D is unresolved. The germline V and J ends were trimmed by 2 bases and 3 bases, with 23 bases remaining between them. The CDR3 consists of 18 residues. Germline lookup yields CDR1 WSHSY and CDR2 SAAADI. CDR3 nucleotide sequence: TGCGCCAGCAGTGAGACCCTACAGATACTAAATACTTTCTACGAGCAGTACTTC. Its translation is CASSETLQILNTFYEQYF.

This clone was seen just once. This chain uses TRBV10-3 with TRBJ1-5; TRBD1 matches 7 bases. V shed 0 bases and J 5 bases; nucleotides not matched to a gene: 4. Germline V gene data show CDR1 as ENHRY and CDR2 as SYGVKD. The CDR3 extends over 15 amino acids. CDR3 amino acids: CAISESGDRYQPQHF. CDR3 nucleotide sequence: TGTGCCATCAGTGAGTCGGGGGACAGATATCAGCCCCAGCATTTT.

The rearrangement uses TRBV29-1 and TRBJ1-2; 8 bases map to TRBD1. J gave up 1 base and V 8 bases, and 15 bases lay outside the gene matches. CDR3 length equals 16 residues. Germline V gives CDR1 SQVTM, CDR2 ANQGSEA. CDR3 protein: CSLREWSGQGNYGYTF. In DNA, the CDR3 is TGCAGCCTAAGGGAATGGTCCGGACAGGGTAACTATGGCTACACCTTC.